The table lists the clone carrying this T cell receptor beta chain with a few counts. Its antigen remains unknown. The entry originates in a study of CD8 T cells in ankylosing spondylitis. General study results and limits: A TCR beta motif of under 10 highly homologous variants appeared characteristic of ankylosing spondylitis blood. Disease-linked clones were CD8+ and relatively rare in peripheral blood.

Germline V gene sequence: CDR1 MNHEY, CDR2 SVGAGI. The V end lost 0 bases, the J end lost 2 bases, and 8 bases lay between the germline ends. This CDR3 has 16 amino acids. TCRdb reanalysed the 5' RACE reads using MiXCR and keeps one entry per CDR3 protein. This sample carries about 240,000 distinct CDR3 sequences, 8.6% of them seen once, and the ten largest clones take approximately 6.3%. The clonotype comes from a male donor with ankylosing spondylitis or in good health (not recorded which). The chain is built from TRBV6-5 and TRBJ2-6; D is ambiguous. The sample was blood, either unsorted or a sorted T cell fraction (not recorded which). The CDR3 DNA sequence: TGTGCCAGCAGTTACTCGAGGCCGACTGGGGCCAACGTCCTGACTTTC. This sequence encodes CASSYSRPTGANVLTF.